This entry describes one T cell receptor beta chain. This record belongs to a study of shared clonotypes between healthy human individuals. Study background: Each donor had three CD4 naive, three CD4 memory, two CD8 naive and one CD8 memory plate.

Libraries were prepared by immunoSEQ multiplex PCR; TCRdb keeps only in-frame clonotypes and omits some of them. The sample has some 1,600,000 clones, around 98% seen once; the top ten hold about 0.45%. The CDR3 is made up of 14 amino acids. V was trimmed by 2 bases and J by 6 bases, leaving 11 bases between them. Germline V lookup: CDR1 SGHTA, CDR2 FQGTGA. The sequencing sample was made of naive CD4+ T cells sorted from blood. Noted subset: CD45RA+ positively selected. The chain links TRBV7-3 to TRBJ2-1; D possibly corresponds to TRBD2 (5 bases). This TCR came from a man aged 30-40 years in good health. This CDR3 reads CASSLGERSNEQFF. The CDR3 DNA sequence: TGTGCCAGCAGCTTAGGCGAGCGGTCCAATGAGCAGTTCTTC.